The 5 T cell receptor beta chains listed next were all sequenced from one sample in a study of beta chain features in type 1 diabetes. Expressed TCRB transcripts were sequenced because the isolated RNA had all been reverse transcribed beforehand. Libraries were prepared by immunoSEQ multiplex PCR; TCRdb keeps only in-frame clonotypes and omits some of them. The repertoire includes around 340,000 clones, around 20% of them detected once, and about 0.045% sits in the top ten. Sequenced: naive CD4+ T cells from blood. The receptors originated from a young woman in good health.

This clone was seen only a few times. The chain links TRBV4-1 to TRBJ2-1, with 9 bases identical to TRBD2. This CDR3 region has 15 residues. With 2 bases clipped from V and 7 bases from J, the junction kept 6 bases outside the gene matches. CDR1 is MGHRA and CDR2 is YSYEKL in the germline V gene. The CDR3 is CASSQNSGGVNEQFF. As DNA, the CDR3 is TGCGCCAGCAGCCAAAATAGCGGGGGAGTAAATGAGCAGTTCTTC.

There are a few counts of this clone. This chain joins TRBV7-2 and TRBJ1-2, with 7 bases fitting TRBD1. The CDR3 length is 11 residues. Germline-derived CDR1 and CDR2 are SGHTA and FQGNSA. V shed 11 bases, J shed 3 bases, and the junction held 3 bases outside the gene matches. In DNA form, the CDR3 reads TGTGCCGTCGACAGGGACTATGGCTACACCTTC. This sequence encodes CAVDRDYGYTF.

This clone was detected only a few times. The chain links TRBV5-1 to TRBJ2-3; D is possibly TRBD2 (5 bases). The ends were cut back, 4 bases at V and 0 bases at J, with 12 bases in the middle. This CDR3 has 15 residues. The germline V gene encodes CDR1 SGHRS and CDR2 YFSETQ. The CDR3 spells CASSVEAVSTDTQYF. Here the CDR3 DNA reads TGCGCCAGCAGCGTGGAGGCGGTTAGCACAGATACGCAGTATTTT. The whole variable domain, remainder taken from reference TRBV5-1 and TRBJ2-3, is KAGVTQTPRYLIKTRGQQVTLSCSPISGHRSVSWYQQTPGQGLQFLFEYFSETQRNKGNFPGRFSGRQFSNSRSEMNVSTLELGDSALYLCASSVEAVSTDTQYFGPGTRLTVL.

This chain uses TRBV7-9 with TRBJ1-2, with D tentatively TRBD1 (5 bases). Germline assignment: CDR1 SEHNR and CDR2 FQNEAQ (reference sequence). V lost 1 base to trimming and J lost 4 bases, with 10 bases between them. The CDR3 contains 14 residues. The CDR3 protein is CASSLVPQAYGYTF. The CDR3 nucleotides read TGTGCCAGCAGCTTAGTCCCACAGGCCTATGGCTACACCTTC.

In its sample, this clone was seen a few times. V is TRBV9 and J is TRBJ2-7; 7 bases fit TRBD1. The V and J ends lost 3 bases and 3 bases, in that order; junction bases with no gene match: 9. The CDR3 contains 15 residues. Germline assignment: CDR1 SGDLS and CDR2 YYNGEE. As DNA, the CDR3 is TGTGCCAGCAGCGCCCTCGGGACAGCCTTCTACGAGCAGTACTTC. Its translation: CASSALGTAFYEQYF.